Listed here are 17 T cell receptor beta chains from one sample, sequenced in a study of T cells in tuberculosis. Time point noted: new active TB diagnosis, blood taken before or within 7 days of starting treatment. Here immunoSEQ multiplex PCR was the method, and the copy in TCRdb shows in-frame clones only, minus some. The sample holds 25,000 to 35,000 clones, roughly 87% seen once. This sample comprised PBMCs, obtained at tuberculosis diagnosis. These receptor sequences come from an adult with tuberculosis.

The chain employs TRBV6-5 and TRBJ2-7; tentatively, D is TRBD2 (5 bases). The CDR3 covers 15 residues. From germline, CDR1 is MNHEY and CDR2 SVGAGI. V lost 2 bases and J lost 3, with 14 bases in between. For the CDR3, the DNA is TGTGCCAGCAGTTACGCAGCGGAGCGAGACTACGAGCAGTACTTC. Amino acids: CASSYAAERDYEQYF.

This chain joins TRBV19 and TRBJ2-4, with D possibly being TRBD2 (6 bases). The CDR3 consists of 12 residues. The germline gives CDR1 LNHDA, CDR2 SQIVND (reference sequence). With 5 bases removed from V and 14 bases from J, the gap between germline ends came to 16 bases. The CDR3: CASSVKEGREYF. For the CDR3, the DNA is TGTGCCAGTAGTGTAAAGGAGGGTCGGGAGTACTTC.

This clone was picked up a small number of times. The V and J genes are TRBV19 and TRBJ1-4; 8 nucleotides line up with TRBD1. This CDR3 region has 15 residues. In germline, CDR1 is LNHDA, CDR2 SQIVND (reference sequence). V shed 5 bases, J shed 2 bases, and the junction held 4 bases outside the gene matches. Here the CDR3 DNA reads TGTGCCAGTAGTGTAAACAGGGGGACTAATGAAAAACTGTTTTTT. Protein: CASSVNRGTNEKLFF. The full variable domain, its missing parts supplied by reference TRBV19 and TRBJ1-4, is DGGITQSPKYLFRKEGQNVTLSCEQNLNHDAMYWYRQDPGQGLRLIYYSQIVNDFQKGDIAEGYSVSREKKESFPLTVTSAQKNPTAFYLCASSVNRGTNEKLFFGSGTQLSVL.

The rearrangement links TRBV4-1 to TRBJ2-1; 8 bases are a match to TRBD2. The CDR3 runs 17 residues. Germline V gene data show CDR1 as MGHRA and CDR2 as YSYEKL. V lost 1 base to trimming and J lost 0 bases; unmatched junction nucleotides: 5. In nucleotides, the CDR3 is TGCGCCAGCAGCCAAGGTAGCGGGGATAGCTCCTACAATGAGCAGTTCTTC. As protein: CASSQGSGDSSYNEQFF.

Here the CDR3 reads CASTRTDNTEAFF. The CDR3 nucleotides read TGTGCCAGCACTAGGACAGACAACACTGAAGCTTTCTTT. The chain uses TRBV6-6 and TRBJ1-1, with D perhaps TRBD1 (6 bases). Germline V gene sequence: CDR1 MNHNY, CDR2 SVGAGI (reference sequence). The length of the CDR3 is 13 residues. Trimming pared 7 bases from V and 2 bases from J, leaving 11 bases between.

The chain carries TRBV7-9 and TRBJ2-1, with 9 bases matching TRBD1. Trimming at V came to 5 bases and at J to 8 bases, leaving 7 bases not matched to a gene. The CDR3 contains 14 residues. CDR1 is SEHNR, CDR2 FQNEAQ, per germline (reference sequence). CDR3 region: CASSLGTGIDEQFF. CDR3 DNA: TGTGCCAGCAGCCTCGGGACAGGGATCGATGAGCAGTTCTTC.

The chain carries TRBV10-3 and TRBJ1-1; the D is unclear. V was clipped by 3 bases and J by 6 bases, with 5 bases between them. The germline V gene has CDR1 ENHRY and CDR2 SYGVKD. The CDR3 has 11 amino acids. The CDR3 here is CAISDFSEAFF. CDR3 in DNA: TGTGCCATCAGTGACTTTTCTGAAGCTTTCTTT.

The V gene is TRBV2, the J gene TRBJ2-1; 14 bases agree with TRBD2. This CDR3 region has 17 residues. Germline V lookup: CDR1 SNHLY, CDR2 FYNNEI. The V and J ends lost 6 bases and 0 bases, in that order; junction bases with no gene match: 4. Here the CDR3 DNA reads TGTGCCAGCAGAGGACTAGCGGGGGGTCTCTCCTACAATGAGCAGTTCTTC. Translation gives CASRGLAGGLSYNEQFF.

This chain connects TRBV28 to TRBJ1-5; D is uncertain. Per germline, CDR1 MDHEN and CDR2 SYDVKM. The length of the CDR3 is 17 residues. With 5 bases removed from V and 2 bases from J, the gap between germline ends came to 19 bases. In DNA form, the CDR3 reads TGTGCCAGCAGTAGGATTTCTCCTAGCTCGGGCAATCAGCCCCAGCATTTT. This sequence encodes CASSRISPSSGNQPQHF.

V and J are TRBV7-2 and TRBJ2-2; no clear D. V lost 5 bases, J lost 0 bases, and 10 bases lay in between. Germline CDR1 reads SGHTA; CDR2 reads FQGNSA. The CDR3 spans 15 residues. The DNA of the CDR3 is TGTGCCAGCAGCCCAGGAAACACGAACACCGGGGAGCTGTTTTTT. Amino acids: CASSPGNTNTGELFF.

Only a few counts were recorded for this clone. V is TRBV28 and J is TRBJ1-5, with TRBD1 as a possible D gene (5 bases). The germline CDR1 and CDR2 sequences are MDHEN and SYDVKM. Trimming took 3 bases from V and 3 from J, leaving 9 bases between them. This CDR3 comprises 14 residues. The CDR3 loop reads CASSFTTVNQPQHF. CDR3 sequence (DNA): TGTGCCAGCAGTTTCACGACAGTCAATCAGCCCCAGCATTTT.

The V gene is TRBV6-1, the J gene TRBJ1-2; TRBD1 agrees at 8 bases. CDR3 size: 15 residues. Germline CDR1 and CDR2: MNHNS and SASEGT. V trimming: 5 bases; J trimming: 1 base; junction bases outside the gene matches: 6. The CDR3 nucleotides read TGTGCCAGCAGTCCCTATACAGGGGGTAACTATGGCTACACCTTC. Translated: CASSPYTGGNYGYTF.

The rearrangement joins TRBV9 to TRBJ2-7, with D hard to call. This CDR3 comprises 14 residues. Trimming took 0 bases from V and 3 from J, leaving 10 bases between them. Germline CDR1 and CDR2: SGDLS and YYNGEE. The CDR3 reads CASSVGLERYEQYF. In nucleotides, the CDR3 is TGTGCCAGCAGCGTAGGGCTAGAACGCTACGAGCAGTACTTC.

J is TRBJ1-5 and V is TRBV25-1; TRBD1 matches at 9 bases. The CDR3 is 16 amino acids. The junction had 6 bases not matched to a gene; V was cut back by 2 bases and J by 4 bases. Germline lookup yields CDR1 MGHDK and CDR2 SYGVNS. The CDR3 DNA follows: TGTGCCAGCAGTGAAGGGCAGGGACAGGGAAATCAGCCCCAGCATTTT. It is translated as CASSEGQGQGNQPQHF.

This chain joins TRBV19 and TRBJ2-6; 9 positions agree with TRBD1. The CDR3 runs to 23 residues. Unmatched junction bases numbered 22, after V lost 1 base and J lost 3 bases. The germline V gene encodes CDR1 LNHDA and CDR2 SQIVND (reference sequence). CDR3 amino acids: CASSIASRVQGARVSGGANVLTF. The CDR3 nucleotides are TGTGCCAGTAGTATAGCCTCTCGTGTACAGGGGGCTAGGGTCTCGGGTGGGGCCAACGTCCTGACTTTC.

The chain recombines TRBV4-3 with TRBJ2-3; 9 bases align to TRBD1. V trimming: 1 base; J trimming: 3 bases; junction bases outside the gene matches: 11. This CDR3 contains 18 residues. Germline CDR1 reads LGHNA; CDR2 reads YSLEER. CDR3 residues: CASSQGPRDRGSTDTQYF. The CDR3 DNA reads TGCGCCAGCAGCCAAGGACCTCGTGACAGGGGGTCGACAGATACGCAGTATTTT.

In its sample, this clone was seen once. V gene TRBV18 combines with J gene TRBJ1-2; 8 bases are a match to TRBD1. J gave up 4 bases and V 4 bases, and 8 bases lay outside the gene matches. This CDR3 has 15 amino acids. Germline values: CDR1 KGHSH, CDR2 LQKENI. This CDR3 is CASSRTTGVVYGYTF. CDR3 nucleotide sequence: TGTGCCAGCTCACGCACGACAGGGGTAGTCTATGGCTACACCTTC.